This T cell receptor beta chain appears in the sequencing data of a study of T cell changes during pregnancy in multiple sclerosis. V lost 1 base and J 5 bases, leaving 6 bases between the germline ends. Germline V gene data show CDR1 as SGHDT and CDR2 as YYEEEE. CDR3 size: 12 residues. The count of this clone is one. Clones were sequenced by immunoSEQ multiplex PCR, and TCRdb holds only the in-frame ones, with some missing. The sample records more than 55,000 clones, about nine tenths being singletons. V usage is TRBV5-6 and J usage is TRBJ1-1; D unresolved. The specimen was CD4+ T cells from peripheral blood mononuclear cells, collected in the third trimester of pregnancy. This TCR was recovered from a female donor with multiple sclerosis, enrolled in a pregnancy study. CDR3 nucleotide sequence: TGTGCCAGCAGCTTGTTCAGGACTGAAGCTTTCTTT. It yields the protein CASSLFRTEAFF. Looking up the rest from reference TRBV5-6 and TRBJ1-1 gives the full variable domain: DAGVTQSPTHLIKTRGQQVTLRCSPKSGHDTVSWYQQALGQGPQFIFQYYEEEERQRGNFPDRFSGHQFPNYSSELNVNALLLGDSALYLCASSLFRTEAFFGQGTRLTVV.